This TCR beta chain was identified during a study of cytomegalovirus exposure and HLA in healthy donors (dated by TCRdb to about 2017). With regard to the full study: In an earlier analysis of about 560 of the donors, 250 to 300 Gb of sequence data and 120 million or so unique TCR beta sequences from roughly 200 million T cells were reported. Rather than drawing on any new phenotypic data, the later analysis identified candidate immune exposures from TCR beta sequences and the way those sequences occurred across donors. Several DR-DQ haplotypes were handled as single units for association and clustering, since linkage in the cohort was strong. The genetic ancestry cluster associated with self-reported Caucasian donors included roughly 84% of the approximately 400 genotyped donors. Approximately 300 gigabases of sequencing data and roughly 80 million unique TCR sequences made up an early release that covered fewer than 650 HLA-typed donors. Along with the 666-subject first cohort, a separate validation cohort of 120 different subjects was used. To study patterns of TCR occurrence, a later analysis re-analyzed previously published TCR beta repertoires from 550 to 800 donors and added high-resolution HLA genotyping. Every repertoire in the discovery cohort had been generated on one and the same sequencing platform. The study aimed to test whether signatures of past pathogen exposure could be identified by cataloging public T cell receptors. To decide whether each TCR beta V gene segment behaved as functional or pseudogenic, an earlier analysis of some 600 of the donors relied on high-throughput TCR beta sequencing. A later genetic analysis took genome-wide SNP genotypes for about three fifths of the 666 donors and used that subset as a discovery cohort. Among 398 genotyped donors of the cohort, an average of around 250,000 unique TCR beta nucleotide sequences was sequenced per donor, of which about 18% were non-productive. HLA typing included class I and class II loci at four-digit resolution. The number of donors typed differed by locus, with 629-630 for A, B, C, DRB1 and DQB1, roughly 520 for DQA1, 606 for DPA1, and 472 for DPB1. Using immunosequencing, the study profiled T cell repertoires from roughly 650 subjects and related those repertoires to cytomegalovirus serostatus. To predict cytomegalovirus infection status, the study brought together high-throughput TCR immunosequencing, statistical association of individual TCRs with disease status, and machine learning. Alongside the repertoire data, information on donor age, sex, ethnicity and CMV serostatus was compiled. What the research found in general, with its limitations: A later analysis found that most CMV-associated TCR beta chains appeared HLA-restricted, with HLA associations seemingly driven largely by CMV exposure. CMV serostatus was the only immune exposure information available for the cohort. A further reported finding was that TCR beta sequences accurately predicted the HLA-A and HLA-B alleles for most subjects in the first cohort. A later genetic analysis reported fewer N-insertions in productive TCRs among donors in an Asian-associated ancestry cluster than the roughly 720-donor mean. Linkage disequilibrium might explain the correlated functional status among segregating V segments, but an unknown experimental factor could not be excluded. While some public TCRs were present in many individuals, most TCR sequences turned up only very rarely across donors. The authors suggested that the approach could potentially be extended to other disease states and immunological phenotypes. In an earlier analysis of some 640 of the donors, most TCR beta V segments were observed in productive rearrangements about 87% or about 30% of the time, broadly matching IMGT annotations. The classifier was reported to diagnose cytomegalovirus status with high specificity and sensitivity in both the original cohort and the validation cohort. A total of 150 to 200 TCR beta chains were listed by the study as associated with cytomegalovirus. At a false discovery rate of 0.05, a later analysis linked 16,951 TCR beta sequences to specific HLA alleles. According to a later analysis, parvovirus B19, influenza, CMV and Epstein-Barr virus appeared linked to several top co-occurrence clusters. Compared with equally common non-associated chains, HLA-associated TCR beta chains in a later analysis were more clonally expanded and had lower generation probabilities. The cohort was sequenced for TCR beta chains only, and without alpha or paired-chain data the features that could be detected were limited. Some IMGT-functional V segments, including TRBV6-2 and TRBV6-3, could not be told apart with the 87-base-pair reads, so those segments were excluded. The earlier analysis of around 600 of the donors excluded roughly 17 rarely observed V segments, including chromosome 9 orphons, because counts were too low. Sequencing depth was assumed to be roughly uniform across donors in the presence/absence analyses, though that assumption may not hold. V-gene and J-gene trimming of TCR beta chains was associated with a missense DCLRE1C variant in a later genetic analysis, and the association was replicated in an independent cohort. A cluster of highly shared sequence variants was judged likely to be a technical artifact of the sequencing pipeline. In vitro tests confirmed that a few of the cytomegalovirus-associated TCR beta chains recognize cytomegalovirus antigens. According to a later analysis, TCR association rates differed among HLA loci, with DRB1 alleles showing the most associated TCRs and HLA-C alleles showing the fewest. Because some donors lacked HLA typing at each locus, the association tests relied only on the typed subset. Assigning TCR associations to individual alleles was difficult when HLA alleles, especially DR and DQ, strongly co-occurred.

Library creation used the immunoSEQ multiplex PCR assay. For the multiplex PCR, a mixture combining 60 forward primers for TCR Vbeta segments and 13 reverse primers for TCR Jbeta segments was used. A multiplex PCR assay on genomic DNA amplified the CDR3 region of rearranged TCR beta genes. On the Illumina HiSeq System, the amplified TCR beta libraries were sequenced as 87-base-pair reads. As for the authors' bioinformatics: Across the roughly 670 repertoires, a later analysis counted some 80 million unique TCR beta chains, around 10 million of which were shared by at least two donors. A nearest-neighbor algorithm error-corrected the raw reads and collapsed the reads into unique sequences, merging closely related sequences to remove PCR and sequencing errors. To assign V, D and J gene segments, CDR3 sequences were aligned to IMGT reference sequences. Each retained sequence needed at least a six-nucleotide match to both a V gene segment and a J gene segment. A rearrangement counted as productive if the CDR3 had no stop codons and remained in frame with V and J, and every other rearrangement counted as non-productive. Following IMGT convention, CDR3 was defined as the stretch from the second conserved V-encoded cysteine up to the conserved J-encoded phenylalanine. The earlier analysis of more than 450 of the donors excluded sequences that lacked an unambiguous match to a single V gene segment. In an earlier analysis of around 590 of the donors, a V segment was called functional when productive rearrangements were above 56.7%, and segregating when the standard deviation between donors exceeded 5%. A statistical classification framework was built for diagnosing cytomegalovirus status from the catalog of TCR beta chain sequences. V and J gene assignment, in a later analysis, came from comparing TCR nucleotide sequences with IMGT/GENE-DB human TR gene sequences. Using the TCRdist pipeline, a later analysis assigned CDR3 sequences along with most-parsimonious VDJ recombination scenarios. In a later analysis, each TCR beta chain was defined by its CDR3 amino acid sequence together with its V-gene family, and reads lacking a unique V-gene family were excluded. To address suspected cross-contamination and a sequencing artifact, a later analysis removed a few hundred highly shared, low-generation-probability nucleotide sequences. For each public chain, a later analysis derived a clonal expansion index from normalized ranks of inferred template counts within each repertoire. In a later analysis, generation probabilities were computed with a VDJ recombination model fitted to out-of-frame rearrangements, and the resulting probabilities were checked against IGoR. A later analysis scored TCR-TCR, TCR-HLA and TCR-CMV co-occurrence with hypergeometric tests, applying a repertoire-size bias correction to TCR pairs. A later analysis estimated false discovery rates by permuting HLA or CMV assignments 20 times. In a later analysis, co-occurring TCRs were grouped using DBSCAN, and TCRdist sequence similarity was added for clustering within HLA-allele-positive subsets. For co-occurrence clustering, repertoires with fewer than 30,000 or more than 120,000 public chains were excluded, along with roughly 5 repertoires with anomalous nucleotide sharing. In its TCRdb copy, this immuneACCESS table keeps in-frame sequences only and misses some clones. Where compared with another copy, unresolved V genes explain less than half of these, and the others have no known cause. The DNA gave D and trimming, while V, J and clone size come from that table. The sample table shows about 130,000 clones, and approximately 78% are seen once. In total, the top ten clones hold roughly 3.5% of the sample.

Comments on this clone: The antigen this receptor binds is unknown. Per-base quality was not reported, and no clone a single base away is much larger than it.

The cohort was made up of around 720 healthy bone marrow donors. At the time of sampling, all cohort members were nominally healthy, though unrecorded immune exposures were likely present. The donor was CMV seronegative and was included in the group of about 400 seronegative cohort members. Every donor gave a peripheral blood sample, and the peripheral blood mononuclear cells from that sample were used for TCR beta sequencing. Genomic DNA was extracted from the blood cell samples with the Qiagen DNeasy Blood Extraction Kit. Measured from the cysteine to the phenylalanine, the CDR3 is 13 residues long. The only DNA kept is the CDR3, 39 bases in frame from the first base. From the germline V gene, CDR1 is SGHTA and CDR2 is FQGNSA. V and J are truncated by 2 bases and 2 bases respectively, leaving an intervening sequence of 7 bases.

The sample was PBMCs. This receptor was identified in a man between 35 and 55 years old in good health and CMV-seronegative. The chain joins TRBV7-2 to TRBJ2-7; perhaps TRBD1 is the D gene, with 5 bases matching. The CDR3 protein sequence reads: CASSLQGAYEQYF. The base sequence is TGTGCCAGCAGCTTACAGGGTGCCTACGAGCAGTACTTC.